Listed below are T cell receptor beta chains from one sample, sequenced in a study of cytomegalovirus exposure and HLA in healthy donors. Here immunoSEQ multiplex PCR was the method, and the copy in TCRdb shows in-frame clones only, minus some. Among almost 70,000 clones, over 95% were seen once, and the ten largest hold about 4.6%. Sequenced: PBMCs. The receptors were gathered from a woman in her late teens or twenties in good health and CMV-seropositive. CDR3s include the opening cysteine and the closing phenylalanine or tryptophan. Fields, in order: J gene, clone size, D gene, V gene, CDR3 protein, CDR3 DNA. A D gene is named only where the DNA matches it firmly. Rows may omit the clone size; those that give it use once, few, many or a size class.

>TRBJ2-7|NA|TRBD2|TRBV13
CASSYLADLSYEQYF
TGTGCCAGCAGCTACCTAGCGGATCTATCCTACGAGCAGTACTTC
>TRBJ2-7|NA|TRBD2|TRBV5-6
CASSLAGVGAYEQYF
TGTGCCAGCAGCCTTGCGGGAGTCGGGGCCTACGAGCAGTACTTC
>TRBJ1-3|NA|TRBD1|TRBV5-4
CASSRGSGTGSRGNTIYF
TGTGCCAGCAGCCGAGGATCAGGGACAGGATCGCGAGGAAACACCATATATTTT
>TRBJ2-7|NA|NA|TRBV7-9
CASSLSDGTSQYEQYF
TGTGCCAGCAGCTTAAGCGACGGGACTTCTCAATACGAGCAGTACTTC
>TRBJ2-7|once|NA|TRBV14
CASSRRGPYEQYF
TGTGCCAGCAGCCGCAGGGGCCCCTACGAGCAGTACTTC
>TRBJ2-3|NA|NA|TRBV6-1
CASSERRRGSTDTQYF
TGTGCCAGCAGTGAAAGGAGGCGGGGAAGCACAGATACGCAGTATTTT
>TRBJ2-3|NA|TRBD2|TRBV19
CASSISRGVGADTQYF
TGTGCCAGTAGTATCTCCCGGGGGGTAGGAGCAGATACGCAGTATTTT
>TRBJ2-7|NA|TRBD2|TRBV28
CASSETSGRNEQYF
TGTGCCAGCAGTGAGACCAGCGGGAGGAACGAGCAGTACTTC
>TRBJ2-7|NA|NA|TRBV21-1
CASSKSRGLYEQYF
TGTGCCAGCAGCAAATCGAGGGGGCTCTACGAGCAGTACTTC
>TRBJ2-6|NA|NA|TRBV5-4
CASSVDFSGANVLTF
TGTGCCAGCAGCGTCGACTTCTCTGGGGCCAACGTCCTGACTTTC
>TRBJ2-7|NA|TRBD2|TRBV18
CASSTGLAGWDEQYF
TGTGCCAGCTCGACGGGACTAGCTGGGTGGGACGAGCAGTACTTC
>TRBJ2-5|once|TRBD2|TRBV28
CASSQPGLAGPQETQYF
TGTGCCAGCAGCCAACCAGGACTAGCGGGCCCTCAAGAGACCCAGTACTTC
>TRBJ2-1|few|TRBD2|TRBV7-9
CASSLYGRAVGEQFF
TGTGCCAGCAGCTTGTACGGGAGGGCCGTCGGTGAGCAGTTCTTC
>TRBJ2-7|NA|NA|TRBV2
CASGQSYEQYF
TGTGCCAGCGGGCAGAGCTACGAGCAGTACTTC
>TRBJ2-1|NA|TRBD2|TRBV30
CAWSALAGRGDNEQFF
TGTGCCTGGAGTGCCCTAGCGGGGCGGGGGGACAATGAGCAGTTCTTC
>TRBJ2-6|NA|NA|TRBV28
CASRPQGTGANVLTF
TGTGCCAGCAGACCGCAGGGGACTGGGGCCAACGTCCTGACTTTC
>TRBJ2-1|NA|TRBD2|TRBV9
CASSVELAGNYEQFF
TGTGCCAGCAGCGTAGAACTAGCGGGAAACTATGAGCAGTTCTTC
>TRBJ2-7|NA|NA|TRBV15
CATSNREYEQYF
TGTGCCACCAGCAACAGGGAGTACGAGCAGTACTTC
>TRBJ1-5|NA|NA|TRBV28
CASSLQGGSNQPQHF
TGTGCCAGCAGTTTACAGGGCGGTAGCAATCAGCCCCAGCATTTT
>TRBJ2-4|once|TRBD2|TRBV5-4
CASSLAGEAKNIQYF
TGTGCCAGCAGCTTAGCGGGAGAAGCCAAAAACATTCAGTACTTC
>TRBJ2-5|NA|NA|TRBV28
CASSAFSAGETQYF
TGTGCCAGCAGCGCCTTTAGCGCCGGAGAGACCCAGTACTTC
>TRBJ2-3|NA|NA|TRBV9
CASSVSLASTDTQYF
TGTGCCAGCAGCGTCTCGCTAGCTAGCACAGATACGCAGTATTTT
>TRBJ2-7|NA|TRBD2|TRBV27
CASSLSGLAGDEQYF
TGTGCCAGCAGTTTATCGGGACTAGCGGGAGACGAGCAGTACTTC
>TRBJ1-5|NA|NA|TRBV5-6
CASSLFSQGYQPQHF
TGTGCCAGCAGCTTGTTTTCCCAGGGGTATCAGCCCCAGCATTTT
>TRBJ2-3|once|TRBD2|TRBV27
CASRRAGGPGTDTQYF
TGTGCCAGCAGAAGAGCGGGAGGGCCTGGCACAGATACGCAGTATTTT
>TRBJ2-7|NA|NA|TRBV11-1
CASSLAGELVEQYF
TGTGCCAGCAGCTTAGCGGGAGAGCTAGTGGAGCAGTACTTC
>TRBJ1-4|NA|NA|TRBV25-1
CASSQGGVLEKLFF
TGTGCCAGCAGTCAAGGGGGGGTACTTGAAAAACTGTTTTTT
>TRBJ1-1|NA|TRBD1|TRBV2
CASSRGQLNTEAFF
TGTGCCAGCAGCCGGGGACAGTTGAACACTGAAGCTTTCTTT
>TRBJ1-2|NA|NA|TRBV29-1
CSVVQGHGYTF
TGCAGCGTTGTGCAGGGACACGGCTACACCTTC
>TRBJ2-1|NA|TRBD2|TRBV7-3
CASSLQLAGDNEQFF
TGTGCCAGCAGCTTACAACTAGCGGGAGACAATGAGCAGTTCTTC
>TRBJ1-5|NA|NA|TRBV28
CASSLVRGPSNQPQHF
TGTGCCAGCAGTTTAGTCAGGGGCCCTAGCAATCAGCCCCAGCATTTT
>TRBJ2-5|NA|TRBD2|TRBV4-3
CASSPRGGSSGERETQYF
TGCGCCAGCAGCCCCCGGGGAGGCTCTAGCGGAGAACGGGAGACCCAGTACTTC
>TRBJ2-7|NA|NA|TRBV7-9
CASSSGQGGGEQYF
TGTGCCAGCAGCTCCGGACAGGGCGGGGGCGAGCAGTACTTC
>TRBJ2-1|NA|NA|TRBV27
CASSYPGGSKFF
TGTGCCAGCAGTTACCCCGGGGGTAGTAAGTTCTTC
>TRBJ2-1|NA|NA|TRBV20-1
CSARSNEQFF
TGCAGTGCTAGATCTAATGAGCAGTTCTTC
>TRBJ1-5|NA|NA|TRBV2
CASSVPDSYNQPQHF
TGTGCCAGCAGCGTACCCGACAGCTACAATCAGCCCCAGCATTTT
>TRBJ2-3|NA|TRBD2|TRBV6-6
CASSYLRLAGTDTQYF
TGTGCCAGCAGTTACCTAAGACTAGCGGGCACAGATACGCAGTATTTT
>TRBJ1-1|NA|TRBD1|TRBV7-9
CASSWGQLNTEAFF
TGTGCCAGCAGCTGGGGACAGTTGAACACTGAAGCTTTCTTT
>TRBJ2-1|NA|TRBD1|TRBV15
CATSRVAQGGGKKQFF
TGTGCCACCAGCAGAGTAGCACAGGGGGGAGGCAAAAAGCAGTTCTTC
>TRBJ2-5|NA|TRBD2|TRBV9
CASSVGGGIAGQETQYF
TGTGCCAGCAGCGTAGGGGGGGGGATAGCGGGGCAAGAGACCCAGTACTTC
>TRBJ2-7|NA|TRBD1|TRBV5-1
CASSSRQGRDEQYF
TGCGCCAGCAGCTCAAGACAGGGGCGGGACGAGCAGTACTTC
>TRBJ2-7|NA|TRBD2|TRBV5-1
CASSLGASGPYEQYF
TGCGCCAGCAGCTTGGGGGCTAGCGGACCCTACGAGCAGTACTTC
>TRBJ2-7|NA|NA|TRBV7-2
CASSSRTGGHYEQYF
TGTGCCAGCAGCTCCCGGACGGGGGGCCACTACGAGCAGTACTTC
>TRBJ2-1|NA|NA|TRBV4-3
CASSQEAAKYNEQFF
TGCGCCAGCAGCCAGGAGGCAGCAAAGTACAATGAGCAGTTCTTC
>TRBJ1-2|once|TRBD1|TRBV14
CASSQQPGQGARGYTF
TGTGCCAGCAGCCAACAACCGGGACAGGGGGCGAGGGGCTACACCTTC
>TRBJ2-1|NA|TRBD2|TRBV29-1
CSVEFGLGNEQFF
TGCAGCGTTGAATTCGGACTAGGCAATGAGCAGTTCTTC